The source of this TCR beta chain is a study of cytomegalovirus exposure and HLA in healthy donors. Study results and limitations: The authors listed 180 or so TCR beta chains as cytomegalovirus-associated. Some public TCRs appeared in many individuals, while most sequences were rare. Earlier results showed most TCR beta V segments being productive about 87% or about 30% of the time.

Points on this clone: Its target is not known. Mismatch with germline at one junction end may stem from a read error.

Per the germline V gene, CDR1 is MGHDK and CDR2 is SYGVNS. The CDR3 length is 17 residues. PCR was performed using 60 Vbeta and 13 Jbeta primers. Some clones are missing from TCRdb's copy, which holds only in-frame ones; the method was immunoSEQ multiplex PCR. The table includes over 85,000 clones, 76% detected once. Sequenced material: PBMCs. The sequence was collected from a man aged 40-49 years in good health and CMV-seronegative. V is TRBV25-1 and J is TRBJ1-4; 8 bases align to TRBD1. DNA of the CDR3: TGTGCCGGCAGCCCCAGACAGGGGCGGATTTGGGATGAAAAACTGTTTTTT. Protein: CAGSPRQGRIWDEKLFF.